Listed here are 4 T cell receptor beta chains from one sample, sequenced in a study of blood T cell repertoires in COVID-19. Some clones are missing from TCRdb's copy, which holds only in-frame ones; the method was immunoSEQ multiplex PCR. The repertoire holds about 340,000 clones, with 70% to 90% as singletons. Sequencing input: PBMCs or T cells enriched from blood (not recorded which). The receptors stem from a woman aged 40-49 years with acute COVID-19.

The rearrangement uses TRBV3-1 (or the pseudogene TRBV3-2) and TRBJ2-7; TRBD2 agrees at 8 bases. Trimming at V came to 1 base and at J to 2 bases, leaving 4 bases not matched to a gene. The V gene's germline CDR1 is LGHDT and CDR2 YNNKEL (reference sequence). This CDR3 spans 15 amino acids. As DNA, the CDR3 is TGTGCCAGCAGCCAAGCAGCGGGAGAACCCTACGAGCAGTACTTC. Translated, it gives CASSQAAGEPYEQYF.

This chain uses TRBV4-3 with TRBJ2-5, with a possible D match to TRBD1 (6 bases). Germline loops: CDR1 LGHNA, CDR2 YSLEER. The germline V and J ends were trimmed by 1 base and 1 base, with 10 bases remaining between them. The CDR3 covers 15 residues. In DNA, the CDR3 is TGCGCCAGCAGCCAAGCGAGAGGGGGCCAAGAGACCCAGTACTTC. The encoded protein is CASSQARGGQETQYF.

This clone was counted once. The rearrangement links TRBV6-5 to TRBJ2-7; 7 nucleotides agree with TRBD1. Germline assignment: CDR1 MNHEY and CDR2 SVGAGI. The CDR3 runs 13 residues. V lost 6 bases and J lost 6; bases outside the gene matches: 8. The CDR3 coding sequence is TGTGCCAGCAGGCGAGCACAGGGGAGCGAGCAGTACTTC. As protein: CASRRAQGSEQYF.

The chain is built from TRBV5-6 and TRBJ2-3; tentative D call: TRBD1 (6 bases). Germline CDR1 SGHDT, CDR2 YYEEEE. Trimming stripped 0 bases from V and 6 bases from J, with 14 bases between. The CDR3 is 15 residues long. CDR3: CASSLVSGGVDTQYF. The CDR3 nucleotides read TGTGCCAGCAGCTTGGTTTCTGGGGGCGTCGATACGCAGTATTTT.